A single sample is the source of the 29 T cell receptor beta chains below, sequenced in a study of naive and memory T cell subsets. The beta constant-region primer was an equimolar mix of two oligonucleotides covering TRBC1 and TRBC2. Nested alpha and beta constant-region primers with the SP2 primer drove four PCR rounds on ligated cDNA. One entry per CDR3 protein results from TCRdb running MiXCR on the UMI-ligation and nested PCR reads. Of tens of thousands of distinct CDR3 sequences listed, 8% to 9.5% are singletons. Input material: naive CD8+ T cells from blood. The receptors shown here come from a human donor in good health.

This clonotype was recorded a few times. DNA of the CDR3: TGTGCCAGTAGCTTCATACCCTCGACTTCGAGCTCCTACAATGAGCAGTTCTTC. Amino acid sequence: CASSFIPSTSSSYNEQFF. The chain is built from TRBV19 and TRBJ2-1; D unresolved. Germline-derived CDR1 and CDR2 are LNHDA and SQIVND (reference sequence). V was pared by 6 bases and J by 0 bases, with 21 bases between. The CDR3 has 18 residues. The full variable domain, with the rest looked up from reference TRBV19 and TRBJ2-1, is DGGITQSPKYLFRKEGQNVTLSCEQNLNHDAMYWYRQDPGQGLRLIYYSQIVNDFQKGDIAEGYSVSREKKESFPLTVTSAQKNPTAFYLCASSFIPSTSSSYNEQFFGPGTRLTVL.

This clonotype has more than one count but fewer than ten. The chain joins TRBV4-2 to TRBJ2-7; TRBD2 is a possible D gene (6 bases). The CDR3 loop spans 14 amino acids. In germline, CDR1 is LGHNA, CDR2 YNFKEQ. V was trimmed by 3 bases and J by 2 bases, leaving 11 bases between them. The CDR3 DNA follows: TGTGCCAGCAGCCAGGACACGGGGGCCTACGAGCAGTACTTC. Protein product: CASSQDTGAYEQYF.

This clonotype appeared many times. This chain uses TRBV28 with TRBJ2-7; D might be TRBD1 (5 bases). The CDR3 totals 14 residues. In germline, CDR1 is MDHEN, CDR2 SYDVKM. V lost 5 bases, J lost 0 bases, and 11 bases lay in between. The CDR3 sequence is CASSEAGNSYEQYF. The CDR3 bases are TGTGCCAGCAGTGAGGCAGGGAACTCCTACGAGCAGTACTTC.

The chain joins TRBV28 to TRBJ2-1; D remains unclear. Trimming took 1 base from V and 6 from J, leaving 7 bases between them. Germline V CDR1 and CDR2: MDHEN, SYDVKM. This CDR3 has 13 residues. CDR3 coding DNA: TGTGCCAGCAGTTTATCCCAACCCAATGAGCAGTTCTTC. Amino acid sequence: CASSLSQPNEQFF.

The chain couples TRBV18 to TRBJ2-1; 7 bases map to TRBD1. Germline CDR1 is KGHSH and CDR2 is LQKENI. The CDR3 is 14 residues long. After removal of 6 bases from V and 9 bases from J, the junction contained 11 bases not matched to a gene. DNA of the CDR3: TGTGCCAGCTCCCGAACAGGGGTGATAGGTGAGCAGTTCTTC. Amino acids: CASSRTGVIGEQFF.

The chain carries TRBV5-4 and TRBJ1-4; no definite D call. Trimming stripped 2 bases from V and 8 bases from J, with 19 bases between. The CDR3 covers 16 residues. CDR1 and CDR2 from the germline V gene are SGHNT and YYREEE (reference sequence). The CDR3 loop reads CASSLRREDRREKLFF. Here the CDR3 DNA reads TGTGCCAGCAGCTTACGACGCGAGGACCGTAGGGAAAAACTGTTTTTT.

This chain connects TRBV21-1 to TRBJ2-3. TRBV21-1 is given as a pseudogene. The CDR3 loop spans 17 amino acids. Here the CDR3 reads CASSKASTSVGTDTQYF. The DNA of the CDR3 is TGTGCCAGCAGCAAAGCCTCTACTAGCGTTGGCACAGATACGCAGTATTTT.

The table lists this clonotype with a few counts. This chain links TRBV18 with TRBJ2-5; no reliable D call. This CDR3 contains 13 residues. CDR1 and CDR2 (germline): KGHSH, LQKENI. Trimming shortened V by 3 bases and J by 6 bases, and 11 bases separated the two germline ends. The CDR3 region is CASSPVGSQTQYF. As DNA, the CDR3 is TGTGCCAGCTCACCCGTAGGGTCACAGACCCAGTACTTC.

The chain joins TRBV25-1 to TRBJ2-2, with TRBD1 matching 11 bases. Germline assignment: CDR1 MGHDK and CDR2 SYGVNS. V was clipped by 3 bases and J by 7 bases; unmatched bases: 10. CDR3 length: 17 residues. CDR3 coding DNA: TGTGCCAGCAGTGACCTGGGACAGGGGGTATTTGGCGGGGAGCTGTTTTTT. It codes for CASSDLGQGVFGGELFF.

This clonotype was counted at least ten times. V and J are TRBV5-4 and TRBJ1-1, with D tentatively TRBD1 (5 bases). Germline assignment: CDR1 SGHNT and CDR2 YYREEE (reference sequence). With 1 base removed from V and 0 bases from J, the gap between germline ends came to 10 bases. This CDR3 has 15 residues. The CDR3: CASSLRGTLNTEAFF. CDR3 coding DNA: TGTGCCAGCAGCTTGCGGGGGACCTTGAACACTGAAGCTTTCTTT.

The V and J genes are TRBV12-3 or TRBV12-4 and TRBJ1-1; the D gene is possibly TRBD1 (6 bases). The length of the CDR3 is 11 residues. The V and J ends lost 6 bases and 5 bases respectively, with 7 bases between them. The CDR3 nucleotides read TGTGCCAGCAGAACAGGGACTGAAGCTTTCTTT. Translation: CASRTGTEAFF.

Ten or more counts support this clonotype. The V call is TRBV7-9, the J call TRBJ2-7; 11 positions agree with TRBD2. The CDR3 has 15 residues. V lost 5 bases and J lost 5; bases outside the gene matches: 8. Germline V gene lookup returns CDR1 SEHNR and CDR2 FQNEAQ (reference sequence). CDR3 residues: CASSLFTSGSDEQYF. CDR3 nucleotide sequence: TGTGCCAGCAGCCTATTTACTAGCGGGAGCGACGAGCAGTACTTC.

The CDR3, as DNA: TGTGCCAGCAGTTACGGCCGACCAGAGGGCTACGAGCAGTACTTC. Translating it yields CASSYGRPEGYEQYF. This chain connects TRBV6-6 to TRBJ2-7; the D gene is possibly TRBD2 (5 bases). This CDR3 spans 15 amino acids. Germline CDR1 reads MNHNY; CDR2 reads SVGAGI (reference sequence). Trimming shortened V by 2 bases and J by 3 bases, and 14 bases separated the two germline ends.

The sample holds a few counts of this clonotype. The rearrangement uses TRBV5-1 and TRBJ2-1; D perhaps matches TRBD1 (6 bases). Germline V gene sequence: CDR1 SGHRS, CDR2 YFSETQ. Trimming pared 1 base from V and 1 base from J, leaving 12 bases between. The length of the CDR3 is 16 residues. As DNA, the CDR3 is TGCGCCAGCAGCTTGAGGGGGAGTCCGTCCTACAATGAGCAGTTCTTC. This translates into CASSLRGSPSYNEQFF. The variable domain in full, completed from reference TRBV5-1 and TRBJ2-1, reads KAGVTQTPRYLIKTRGQQVTLSCSPISGHRSVSWYQQTPGQGLQFLFEYFSETQRNKGNFPGRFSGRQFSNSRSEMNVSTLELGDSALYLCASSLRGSPSYNEQFFGPGTRLTVL.

This rearrangement joins TRBV19 to TRBJ1-5; no firm D call. The V gene lost 2 bases and the J gene lost 6 bases, with 5 bases spanning the gap. The V gene's germline CDR1 is LNHDA and CDR2 SQIVND (reference sequence). The CDR3 is made up of 12 amino acids. The chain's CDR3 is CASSIYLQPQHF. The CDR3 region has the DNA TGTGCCAGTAGTATATACCTTCAGCCCCAGCATTTT.

This clonotype has at least ten counts. The chain links TRBV2 to TRBJ2-7, with TRBD2 matching over 10 bases. The CDR3 has 15 residues. J lost 2 bases, V lost 6 bases, and 7 bases had no gene match. Germline V CDR1 and CDR2: SNHLY, FYNNEI. CDR3 protein: CASRPGLAAPYEQYF. The CDR3 DNA reads TGTGCCAGCAGACCCGGACTAGCGGCCCCCTACGAGCAGTACTTC.

The sample holds a few counts of this clonotype. The J gene is TRBJ2-3, the V gene TRBV21-1; the D call of TRBD2 is as the table states it, not checked on the DNA. TRBV21-1 has pseudogene status. The CDR3 has 17 residues. The CDR3 region has the DNA TGTGCCAGCCACATTCCCAGCGGAGGACATAACACAGATACGCAGTATTTT. Protein product: CASHIPSGGHNTDTQYF.

This clonotype was seen a few times. The chain is built from TRBV2 and TRBJ2-2; 9 nucleotides line up with TRBD1. The length of the CDR3 is 16 residues. The junction had 14 bases not matched to a gene; V was cut back by 10 bases and J by 5 bases. Germline V lookup: CDR1 SNHLY, CDR2 FYNNEI. CDR3 region: CAIRPEPGQGTGELFF. The CDR3 nucleotides read TGTGCCATTAGACCGGAACCGGGACAGGGTACCGGGGAGCTGTTTTTT.

This clonotype was recorded a few times. V and J are TRBV29-1 and TRBJ1-2; no reliable D call. CDR3 length: 11 amino acids. CDR1 is SQVTM and CDR2 is ANQGSEA in the germline V gene. V lost 2 bases and J 6 bases, leaving 7 bases between the germline ends. The CDR3 DNA follows: TGCAGCGTTGAACAGGCGCATGGCTACACCTTC. This gives the protein CSVEQAHGYTF. The whole variable domain, filled in from reference TRBV29-1 and TRBJ1-2, reads SAVISQKPSRDICQRGTSLTIQCQVDSQVTMMFWYRQQPGQSLTLIATANQGSEATYESGFVIDKFPISRPNLTFSTLTVSNMSPEDSSIYLCSVEQAHGYTFGSGTRLTVV.

This clonotype was observed a handful of times. The J gene is TRBJ1-2, the V gene TRBV5-6; D is uncertain. This CDR3 comprises 13 residues. Germline V CDR1 and CDR2: SGHDT, YYEEEE. V lost 6 bases and J lost 5, with 14 bases in between. CDR3 coding DNA: TGTGCCAGCAACATGTCGCCTGGATATGGCTACACCTTC. Residues: CASNMSPGYGYTF. Together with reference TRBV5-6 and TRBJ1-2, the CDR3 gives the full variable domain: DAGVTQSPTHLIKTRGQQVTLRCSPKSGHDTVSWYQQALGQGPQFIFQYYEEEERQRGNFPDRFSGHQFPNYSSELNVNALLLGDSALYLCASNMSPGYGYTFGSGTRLTVV.

This clonotype was counted ten times or more. This chain joins TRBV29-1 and TRBJ1-2, with a possible D match to TRBD1 (6 bases). V lost 1 base to trimming and J lost 3 bases, with 15 bases between them. The CDR3 contains 15 residues. Germline CDR1 reads SQVTM; CDR2 reads ANQGSEA. The CDR3 nucleotides read TGCAGCGTTGAAGGCCTCCCCAGGGGCGACTATGGCTACACCTTC. Protein sequence: CSVEGLPRGDYGYTF.

V usage is TRBV4-1 and J usage is TRBJ1-2; D is possibly TRBD1 (5 bases). Germline CDR1 and CDR2: MGHRA and YSYEKL. The CDR3 consists of 15 residues. V lost 1 base and J lost 6, with 15 bases in between. Here the CDR3 DNA reads TGCGCCAGCAGCCAAGTCCAGGGAAGTAGTGATGGCTACACCTTC. Translated, it gives CASSQVQGSSDGYTF.

This clonotype was counted at least ten times. This chain uses TRBV6-5 with TRBJ1-1, with D uncertain. The CDR3 is 14 residues long. Per germline, CDR1 MNHEY and CDR2 SVGAGI. Trimming cost V 0 bases and J 2 bases, with 7 bases left between them. This CDR3 reads CASSYSQSNTEAFF. CDR3 nucleotides: TGTGCCAGCAGTTACTCGCAGAGTAACACTGAAGCTTTCTTT.

This clonotype was seen ten or more times. V usage is TRBV12-3 or TRBV12-4 and J usage is TRBJ1-5; D might be TRBD1 (5 bases). The germline V and J ends were trimmed by 8 bases and 3 bases, with 11 bases remaining between them. This CDR3 spans 13 amino acids. CDR3 nucleotide sequence: TGTGCCAGCTCTCCCGGGGCCAATCAGCCCCAGCATTTT. Its protein is CASSPGANQPQHF.

In this sample, this clonotype turned up a few times. The V call is TRBV11-2, the J call TRBJ2-1; D possibly corresponds to TRBD2 (6 bases). CDR3 length equals 15 residues. V was shortened by 2 bases and J by 12 bases, with 20 bases between the two germline ends. Germline loops: CDR1 SGHAT, CDR2 FQNNGV. CDR3 region: CASSLHQRVDVLQFF. For the CDR3, the DNA is TGTGCCAGCAGCTTACATCAGCGGGTGGACGTTTTGCAGTTCTTC.

The rearrangement joins TRBV11-2 to TRBJ2-1; D call uncertain. This CDR3 is 13 amino acids long. Between the trimmed V and J ends, which lost 1 base and 9 bases, there was a span of 10 bases. Germline-derived CDR1 and CDR2 are SGHAT and FQNNGV. CDR3 coding DNA: TGTGCCAGCAGCTTAGTTGGGCAAGGTGAGCAGTTCTTC. It is translated as CASSLVGQGEQFF.

This chain joins TRBV7-8 and TRBJ2-3; D call uncertain. The CDR3 loop spans 12 amino acids. Germline-derived CDR1 and CDR2 are SGHVS and FQNEAQ. With 7 bases removed from V and 1 base from J, the gap between germline ends came to 6 bases. The chain's CDR3 is CASNLCTDTQYF. The CDR3 region has the DNA TGTGCCAGCAATTTGTGCACAGATACGCAGTATTTT.

This clonotype was recorded at least ten times. The V gene is TRBV2, the J gene TRBJ2-3; D remains unclear. With 7 bases removed from V and 5 bases from J, the gap between germline ends came to 4 bases. The CDR3 covers 10 residues. CDR1 is SNHLY, CDR2 FYNNEI, per germline. As DNA, the CDR3 is TGTGCCAGCATAGGAGATACGCAGTATTTT. Residues: CASIGDTQYF. The entire variable domain, with the rest obtained from reference TRBV2 and TRBJ2-3, is as follows: EPEVTQTPSHQVTQMGQEVILRCVPISNHLYFYWYRQILGQKVEFLVSFYNNEISEKSEIFDDQFSVERPDGSNFTLKIRSTKLEDSAMYFCASIGDTQYFGPGTRLTVL.

This clonotype has just a few counts. J is TRBJ2-7 and V is TRBV6-5, with 11 bases identical to TRBD1. CDR3 length: 14 residues. The V and J ends lost 6 bases and 4 bases, in that order; junction bases with no gene match: 5. The germline V gene has CDR1 MNHEY and CDR2 SVGAGI. The CDR3 DNA reads TGTGCCAGCAGGAAGGACAGGGGGCCATACGAGCAGTACTTC. This encodes CASRKDRGPYEQYF.